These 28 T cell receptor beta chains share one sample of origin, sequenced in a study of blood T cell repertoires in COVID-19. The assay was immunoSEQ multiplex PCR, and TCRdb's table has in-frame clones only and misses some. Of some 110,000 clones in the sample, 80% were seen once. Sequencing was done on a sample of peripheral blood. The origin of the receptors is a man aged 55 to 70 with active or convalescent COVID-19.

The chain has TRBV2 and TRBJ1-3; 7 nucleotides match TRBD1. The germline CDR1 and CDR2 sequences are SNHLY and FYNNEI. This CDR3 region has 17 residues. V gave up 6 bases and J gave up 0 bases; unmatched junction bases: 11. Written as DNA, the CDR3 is TGTGCCAGCAGACCTCCGGGACAGAGAGGCTCTGGAAACACCATATATTTT. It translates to CASRPPGQRGSGNTIYF.

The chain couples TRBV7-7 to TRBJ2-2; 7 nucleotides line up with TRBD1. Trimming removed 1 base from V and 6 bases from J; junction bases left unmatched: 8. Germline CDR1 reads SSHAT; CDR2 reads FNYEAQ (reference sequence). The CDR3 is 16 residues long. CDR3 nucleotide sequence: TGTGCCAGCAGCTTAGAGGGGGCGGGTTACGCCGGGGAGCTGTTTTTT. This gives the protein CASSLEGAGYAGELFF.

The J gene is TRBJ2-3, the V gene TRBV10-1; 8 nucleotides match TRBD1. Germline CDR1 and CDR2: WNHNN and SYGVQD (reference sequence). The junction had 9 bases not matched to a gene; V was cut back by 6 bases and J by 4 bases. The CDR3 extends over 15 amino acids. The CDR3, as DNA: TGCGCCAGCAGAGACACAGGGGGTGGATCAGATACGCAGTATTTT. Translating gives CASRDTGGGSDTQYF.

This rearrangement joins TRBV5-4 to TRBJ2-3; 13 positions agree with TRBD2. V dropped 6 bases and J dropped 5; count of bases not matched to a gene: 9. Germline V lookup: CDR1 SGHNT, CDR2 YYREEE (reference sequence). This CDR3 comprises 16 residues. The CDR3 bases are TGTGCCAGCACCTCCCCCGGACTAGCGGGAGTAGATACGCAGTATTTT. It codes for CASTSPGLAGVDTQYF.

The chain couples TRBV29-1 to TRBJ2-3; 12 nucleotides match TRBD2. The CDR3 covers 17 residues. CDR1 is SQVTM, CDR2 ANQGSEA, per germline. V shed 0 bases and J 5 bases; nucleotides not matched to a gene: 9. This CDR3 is CSVEEFSTSGSGDTQYF. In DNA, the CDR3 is TGCAGCGTTGAAGAGTTCTCGACTAGCGGGAGTGGAGATACGCAGTATTTT.

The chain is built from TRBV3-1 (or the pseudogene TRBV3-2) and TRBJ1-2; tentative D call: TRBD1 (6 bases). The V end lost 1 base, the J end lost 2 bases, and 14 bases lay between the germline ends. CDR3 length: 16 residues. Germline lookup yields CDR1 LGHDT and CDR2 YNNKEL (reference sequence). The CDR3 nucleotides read TGTGCCAGCAGCCAAGGATGGGGGGGCCTGAACTATGGCTACACCTTC. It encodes CASSQGWGGLNYGYTF.

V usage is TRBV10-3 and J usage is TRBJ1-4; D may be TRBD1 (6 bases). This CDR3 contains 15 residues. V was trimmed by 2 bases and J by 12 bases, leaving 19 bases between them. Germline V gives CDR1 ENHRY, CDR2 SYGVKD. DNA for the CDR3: TGTGCCATCAGTGAGGTGGGGGCCCCCTTCGGAGAACTGTTTTTT. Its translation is CAISEVGAPFGELFF.

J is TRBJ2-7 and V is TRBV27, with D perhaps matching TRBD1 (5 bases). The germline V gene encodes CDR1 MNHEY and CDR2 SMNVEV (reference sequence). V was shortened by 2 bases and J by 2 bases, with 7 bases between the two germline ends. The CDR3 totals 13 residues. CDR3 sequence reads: CASSLGRAYEQYF. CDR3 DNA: TGTGCCAGCAGTTTAGGCAGGGCCTACGAGCAGTACTTC.

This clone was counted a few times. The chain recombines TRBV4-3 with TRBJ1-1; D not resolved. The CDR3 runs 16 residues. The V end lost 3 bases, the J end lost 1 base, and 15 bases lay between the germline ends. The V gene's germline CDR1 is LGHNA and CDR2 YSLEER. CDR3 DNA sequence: TGCGCCAGCAGCCAGACCGGAGTACGAGGGAACACTGAAGCTTTCTTT. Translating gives CASSQTGVRGNTEAFF.

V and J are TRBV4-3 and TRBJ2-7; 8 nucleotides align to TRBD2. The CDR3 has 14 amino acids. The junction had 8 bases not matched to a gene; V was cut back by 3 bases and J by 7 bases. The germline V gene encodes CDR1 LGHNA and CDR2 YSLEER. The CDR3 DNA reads TGCGCCAGCAGCCAGCTATCTCGGGGGGGAGAGCAGTACTTC. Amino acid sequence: CASSQLSRGGEQYF.

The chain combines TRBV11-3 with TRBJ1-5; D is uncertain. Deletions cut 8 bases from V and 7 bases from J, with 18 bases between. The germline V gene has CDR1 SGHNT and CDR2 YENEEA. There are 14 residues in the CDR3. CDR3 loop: CASVRPGVGQPQHF. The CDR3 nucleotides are TGTGCCAGCGTCCGCCCCGGGGTCGGGCAGCCCCAGCATTTT.

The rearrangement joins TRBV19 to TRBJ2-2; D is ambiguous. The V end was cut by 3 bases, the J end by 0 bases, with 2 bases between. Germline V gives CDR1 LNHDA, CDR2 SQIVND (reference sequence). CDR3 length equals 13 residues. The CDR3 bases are TGTGCCAGTAGTATTACGAACACCGGGGAGCTGTTTTTT. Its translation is CASSITNTGELFF.

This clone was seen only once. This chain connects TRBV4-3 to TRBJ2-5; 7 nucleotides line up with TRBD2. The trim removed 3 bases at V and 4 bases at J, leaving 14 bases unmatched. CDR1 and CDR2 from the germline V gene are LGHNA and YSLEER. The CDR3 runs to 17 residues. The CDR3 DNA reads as TGCGCCAGCAGCCATGGGGGGAGGGTGGCGGTTGGAGAGACCCAGTACTTC. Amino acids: CASSHGGRVAVGETQYF.

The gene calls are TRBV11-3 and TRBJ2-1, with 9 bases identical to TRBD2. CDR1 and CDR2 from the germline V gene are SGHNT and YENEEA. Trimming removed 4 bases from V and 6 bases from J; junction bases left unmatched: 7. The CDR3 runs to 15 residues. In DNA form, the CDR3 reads TGTGCCAGCAGCTCCGGACTAGCGAGATCCAATGAGCAGTTCTTC. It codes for CASSSGLARSNEQFF.

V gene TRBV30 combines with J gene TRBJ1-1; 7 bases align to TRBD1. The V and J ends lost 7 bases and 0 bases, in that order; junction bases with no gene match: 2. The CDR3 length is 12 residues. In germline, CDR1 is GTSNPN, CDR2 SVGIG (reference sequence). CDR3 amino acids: CASDRLNTEAFF. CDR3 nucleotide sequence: TGTGCCTCGGACAGGCTGAACACTGAAGCTTTCTTT.

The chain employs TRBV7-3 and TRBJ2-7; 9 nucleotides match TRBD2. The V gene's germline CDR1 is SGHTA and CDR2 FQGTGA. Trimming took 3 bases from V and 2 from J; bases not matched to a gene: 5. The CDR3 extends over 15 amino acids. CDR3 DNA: TGTGCCAGCAGCTTGACAGCGGGAGGTACCTACGAGCAGTACTTC. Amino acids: CASSLTAGGTYEQYF.

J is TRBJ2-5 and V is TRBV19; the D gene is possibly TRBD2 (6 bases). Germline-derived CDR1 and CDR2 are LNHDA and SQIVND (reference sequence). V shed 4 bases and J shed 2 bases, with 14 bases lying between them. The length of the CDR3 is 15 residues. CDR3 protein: CASSTRTRGQETQYF. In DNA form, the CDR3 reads TGTGCCAGTAGTACCCGGACCCGGGGGCAAGAGACCCAGTACTTC.

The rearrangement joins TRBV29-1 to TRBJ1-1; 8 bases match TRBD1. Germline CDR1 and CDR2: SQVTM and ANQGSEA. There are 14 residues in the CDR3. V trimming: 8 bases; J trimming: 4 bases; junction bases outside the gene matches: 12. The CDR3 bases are TGCAGCCTCACCAAGGGACAGGTTGGCACTGAAGCTTTCTTT. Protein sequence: CSLTKGQVGTEAFF. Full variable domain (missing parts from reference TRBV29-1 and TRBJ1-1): SAVISQKPSRDICQRGTSLTIQCQVDSQVTMMFWYRQQPGQSLTLIATANQGSEATYESGFVIDKFPISRPNLTFSTLTVSNMSPEDSSIYLCSLTKGQVGTEAFFGQGTRLTVV.

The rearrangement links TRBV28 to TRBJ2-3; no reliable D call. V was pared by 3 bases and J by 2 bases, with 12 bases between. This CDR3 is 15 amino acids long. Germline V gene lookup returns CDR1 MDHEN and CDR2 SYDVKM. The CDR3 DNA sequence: TGTGCCAGCAGTTTCCTTACCGGAGTCACAGATACGCAGTATTTT. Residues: CASSFLTGVTDTQYF.

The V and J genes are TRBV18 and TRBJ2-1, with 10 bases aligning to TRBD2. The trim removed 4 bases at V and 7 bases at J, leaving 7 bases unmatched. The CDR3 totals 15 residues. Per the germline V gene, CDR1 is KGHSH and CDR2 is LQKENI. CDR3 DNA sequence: TGTGCCAGCTCACTGGCTAGCGGGAGCGGGAATGAGCAGTTCTTC. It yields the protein CASSLASGSGNEQFF.

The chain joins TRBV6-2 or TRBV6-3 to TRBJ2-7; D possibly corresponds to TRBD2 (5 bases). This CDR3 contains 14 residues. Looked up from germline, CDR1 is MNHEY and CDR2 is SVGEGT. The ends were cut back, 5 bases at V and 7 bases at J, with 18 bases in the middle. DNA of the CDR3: TGTGCCAGCAGTCTACGATCGGGGTTGAGGGAGCAGTACTTC. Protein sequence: CASSLRSGLREQYF.

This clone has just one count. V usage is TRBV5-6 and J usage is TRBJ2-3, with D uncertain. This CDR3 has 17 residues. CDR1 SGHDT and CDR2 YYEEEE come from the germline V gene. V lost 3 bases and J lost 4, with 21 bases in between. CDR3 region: CASSSTRSARLSDTQYF. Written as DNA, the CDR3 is TGTGCCAGCAGCTCCACCCGTAGTGCAAGACTGTCAGATACGCAGTATTTT.

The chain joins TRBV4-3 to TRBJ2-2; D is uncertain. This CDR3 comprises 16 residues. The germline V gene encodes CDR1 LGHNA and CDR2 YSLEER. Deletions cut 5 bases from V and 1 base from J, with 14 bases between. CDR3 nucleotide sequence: TGCGCCAGCAGCATTGACATGGTTCTGAACACCGGGGAGCTGTTTTTT. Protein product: CASSIDMVLNTGELFF.

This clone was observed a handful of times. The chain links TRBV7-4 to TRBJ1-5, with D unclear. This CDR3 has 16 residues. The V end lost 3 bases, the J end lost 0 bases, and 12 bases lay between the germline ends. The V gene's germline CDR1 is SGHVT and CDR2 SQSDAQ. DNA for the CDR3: TGTGCCAGCAGCTTGCGGGCAGGTTATAGCAATCAGCCCCAGCATTTT. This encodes CASSLRAGYSNQPQHF. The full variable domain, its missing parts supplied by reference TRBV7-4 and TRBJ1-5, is GAGVSQSPRYKVAKRGRDVALRCDSISGHVTLYWYRQTLGQGSEVLTYSQSDAQRDKSGRPSGRFSAERPERSVSTLKIQRTEQGDSAVYLCASSLRAGYSNQPQHFGDGTRLSIL.

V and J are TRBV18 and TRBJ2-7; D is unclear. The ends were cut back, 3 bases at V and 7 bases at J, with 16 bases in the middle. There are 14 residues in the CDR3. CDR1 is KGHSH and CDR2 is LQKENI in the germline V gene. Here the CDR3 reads CASSPGSTKLEQYF. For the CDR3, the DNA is TGTGCCAGCTCACCTGGCAGCACTAAACTAGAGCAGTACTTC.

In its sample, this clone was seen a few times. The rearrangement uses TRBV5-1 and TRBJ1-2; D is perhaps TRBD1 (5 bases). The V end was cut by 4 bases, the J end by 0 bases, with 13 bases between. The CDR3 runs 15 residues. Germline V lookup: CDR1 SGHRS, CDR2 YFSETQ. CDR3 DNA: TGCGCCAGCAGCGAAGGGGCCCGAGCTAACTATGGCTACACCTTC. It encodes CASSEGARANYGYTF.

Here the CDR3 DNA reads TGTGCCACCAGCAGACTAGCGGGAGAGAACGAGCAGTACTTC. Translating it yields CATSRLAGENEQYF. The chain recombines TRBV15 with TRBJ2-7, with TRBD2 matching over 10 bases. CDR3 length: 14 amino acids. Germline-derived CDR1 and CDR2 are LNHNV and YYDKDF (reference sequence). The trim removed 2 bases at V and 5 bases at J, leaving 3 bases unmatched.

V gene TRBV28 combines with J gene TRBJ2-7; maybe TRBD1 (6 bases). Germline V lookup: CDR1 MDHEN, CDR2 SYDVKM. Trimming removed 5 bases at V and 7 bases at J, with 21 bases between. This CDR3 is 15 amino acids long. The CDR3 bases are TGTGCCAGCAGTGCCCAAGGCTCGACAGGCCAGGAGCAGTACTTC. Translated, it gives CASSAQGSTGQEQYF.